This record concerns one T cell receptor beta chain sequence. In the source study's methods: Counts of nucleated cells, estimated from reference gene primer amplification, were obtained. Produced via immunoSEQ multiplex PCR; TCRdb's table is partial and in-frame only. From that table come the V and J calls and clone size; the DNA was used to work out D and trimming. The table shows 150,000 to 200,000 clones, with over 65% occurring only once. This record comes from a study of blood T cell repertoires in COVID-19. Study background: Material from acute and convalescent COVID-19 was sourced from the United States, Italy and Spain.

The study assigned cohorts using participant-reported clinical history. This CDR3 has 14 residues. Germline V CDR1 and CDR2: MGHRA, YSYEKL. V was pared by 1 base and J by 2 bases, with 8 bases between. The specimen sequenced was PBMCs or T cells enriched from blood (not recorded which). This TCR was sampled from a woman between 45 and 60 years old who had recovered from COVID-19. The rearrangement links TRBV4-1 to TRBJ1-2, with D unresolved. The DNA of the CDR3 is TGCGCCAGCAGCCAAGGGGCCCTAAACTATGGCTACACCTTC. Protein: CASSQGALNYGYTF.